This entry lists 17 T cell receptor beta chains sequenced from one sample in a study of T cell repertoires in cytomegalovirus infection. TCRdb reprocessed the reads with MiXCR, giving one entry per CDR3 protein. This repertoire shows 300,000 to 400,000 distinct CDR3 sequences, over 7.5% found once; its top ten account for 3.5% to 4.5%. The sample consisted of PBMCs. The origin of the receptors is a human donor in good health (CMV status not recorded). Some clones in this sample may be carry-over from other donors' samples.

This clonotype was seen ten or more times. This rearrangement joins TRBV7-2 to TRBJ1-3; possible D gene TRBD1, 6 bases. Germline V lookup: CDR1 SGHTA, CDR2 FQGNSA. V was shortened by 0 bases and J by 3 bases, with 9 bases between the two germline ends. This CDR3 is built from 15 residues. CDR3 loop: CASSLAGGRGNTIYF. Written as DNA, the CDR3 is TGTGCCAGCAGCTTAGCGGGGGGCCGTGGAAACACCATATATTTT.

The chain is built from TRBV6-2 or TRBV6-3 and TRBJ2-1; 9 positions match TRBD2. The CDR3 spans 17 residues. Germline V CDR1 and CDR2: MNHEY, SVGEGT. The V gene end was trimmed by 4 bases and the J gene end by 3 bases; junction bases not matched to a gene: 10. The CDR3 is CASSSFGGGGIYNEQFF. In DNA, the CDR3 is TGTGCCAGCAGTTCGTTTGGCGGGGGGGGGATCTACAATGAGCAGTTCTTC.

V usage is TRBV7-6 and J usage is TRBJ2-7; D unclear. The CDR3 consists of 14 residues. Germline V lookup: CDR1 SGHVS, CDR2 FNYEAQ. V gave up 2 bases and J gave up 5 bases, with 13 bases separating them. The CDR3 DNA reads TGTGCCAGCAGCTTAAGTTCACCCCCCCACGAGCAGTACTTC. Amino acid sequence: CASSLSSPPHEQYF. The entire variable domain, with the rest obtained from reference TRBV7-6 and TRBJ2-7, is as follows: GAGVSQSPRYKVTKRGQDVALRCDPISGHVSLYWYRQALGQGPEFLTYFNYEAQQDKSGLPNDRFSAERPEGSISTLTIQRTEQRDSAMYRCASSLSSPPHEQYFGPGTRLTVT.

The chain links TRBV19 to TRBJ1-5, with D hard to call. Germline CDR1 and CDR2: LNHDA and SQIVND (reference sequence). V lost 6 bases to trimming and J lost 7 bases, with 10 bases between them. There are 12 residues in the CDR3. CDR3 nucleotide sequence: TGTGCCAGTAGACAACGGAGGCAGCCCCAGCATTTT. Its translation is CASRQRRQPQHF.

The rearrangement links TRBV2 to TRBJ1-4; D possibly corresponds to TRBD1 (5 bases). V was cut by 3 bases and J by 3 bases, with 8 bases left in between. The germline V gene has CDR1 SNHLY and CDR2 FYNNEI. This CDR3 region has 14 residues. The CDR3 protein is CASSDHRSNEKLFF. DNA of the CDR3: TGTGCCAGCAGTGATCACAGGTCTAATGAAAAACTGTTTTTT.

Only a few counts were recorded for this clonotype. The germline gene is not matched at one end of the junction; a read error may be the cause. CDR3 nucleotide sequence: TGTGTCAGCAGCCACGTCCGCTCTTTCACCGGGGAGCTGTTTTTT. Translating it yields CVSSHVRSFTGELFF. The V call is TRBV14, the J call TRBJ2-2; D is unclear. Germline CDR1 and CDR2: SGHDN and FVKESK. The CDR3 has 15 residues.

This clonotype has ten or more counts. This rearrangement joins TRBV7-2 to TRBJ1-2; TRBD1 agrees at 7 bases. J gave up 5 bases and V 4 bases, and 16 bases lay outside the gene matches. CDR1 SGHTA and CDR2 FQGNSA come from the germline V gene. This CDR3 has 17 amino acids. The CDR3 region has the DNA TGTGCCAGCAGCTCCCCCTCGGCGAGACAGGGCCGGTATGGCTACACCTTC. Residues: CASSSPSARQGRYGYTF.

The chain combines TRBV28 with TRBJ2-1; TRBD2 aligns across 14 bases. The germline V gene has CDR1 MDHEN and CDR2 SYDVKM. This CDR3 is 19 amino acids long. V was pared by 5 bases and J by 4 bases, with 13 bases of the junction left unmatched. The CDR3 region has the DNA TGTGCCAGCAGTCTTGAGGGACTAGCGGGAGTCAGTAGGTACAATGAGCAGTTCTTC. Translating gives CASSLEGLAGVSRYNEQFF.

In its sample, this clonotype was seen a few times. V usage is TRBV15 and J usage is TRBJ2-7, with 9 bases identical to TRBD1. The CDR3 contains 14 residues. CDR1 is LNHNV and CDR2 is YYDKDF in the germline V gene (reference sequence). V was clipped by 5 bases and J by 2 bases; unmatched bases: 4. In nucleotides, the CDR3 is TGTGCCACCAGCGGACAGGGGAGGACCTACGAGCAGTACTTC. Residues: CATSGQGRTYEQYF.

The chain couples TRBV20-1 to TRBJ2-5, with a possible D match to TRBD2 (6 bases). Germline loops: CDR1 DFQATT, CDR2 SNEGSKA (reference sequence). The CDR3 spans 13 residues. V was pared by 7 bases and J by 2 bases, with 14 bases between. The CDR3 loop is CSGGGLAQETQYF. The CDR3 bases are TGCAGTGGGGGTGGGCTAGCGCAAGAGACCCAGTACTTC.

This clonotype was seen a handful of times. The rearrangement links TRBV28 to TRBJ1-4, with D possibly matching TRBD1 (5 bases). This CDR3 has 14 amino acids. The germline V and J ends were trimmed by 5 bases and 6 bases, with 13 bases remaining between them. Germline V lookup: CDR1 MDHEN, CDR2 SYDVKM. CDR3 coding DNA: TGTGCCAGCAGTCCCCAGTGGGGGGATGAAAAACTGTTTTTT. Translating it yields CASSPQWGDEKLFF.

At least ten counts were recorded for this clonotype. The chain couples TRBV7-8 to TRBJ1-2; D perhaps matches TRBD1 (6 bases). The V gene lost 5 bases and the J gene lost 0 bases, with 13 bases spanning the gap. Germline V gives CDR1 SGHVS, CDR2 FQNEAQ. The CDR3 length is 15 residues. The CDR3 reads CASSTRQVPNYGYTF. In DNA, the CDR3 is TGTGCCAGCAGCACCAGACAGGTTCCTAACTATGGCTACACCTTC.

The rearrangement links TRBV11-2 to TRBJ2-2, with D uncertain. Germline V gene data show CDR1 as SGHAT and CDR2 as FQNNGV. V lost 5 bases and J lost 1, with 17 bases in between. This CDR3 comprises 17 residues. This chain's CDR3 is CASSALLTRENTGELFF. The CDR3 DNA sequence: TGTGCCAGCAGCGCTTTACTAACTCGCGAGAACACCGGGGAGCTGTTTTTT. Filled out from reference TRBV11-2 and TRBJ2-2, the complete variable domain reads EAGVAQSPRYKIIEKRQSVAFWCNPISGHATLYWYQQILGQGPKLLIQFQNNGVVDDSQLPKDRFSAERLKGVDSTLKIQPAKLEDSAVYLCASSALLTRENTGELFFGEGSRLTVL.

This clonotype was observed a few times. V and J are TRBV6-2 or TRBV6-3 and TRBJ2-4, with a tentative D call TRBD2 (6 bases). This CDR3 contains 12 residues. Trimming pared 7 bases from V and 7 bases from J, leaving 11 bases between. From germline, CDR1 is MNHEY and CDR2 SVGEGT. The CDR3 DNA reads TGTGCCAGCACGCGGGGAGTGAACATTCAGTACTTC. It encodes CASTRGVNIQYF.

This CDR3 is CSARQGGDYGYTF. The CDR3 coding sequence is TGCAGTGCCCGACAGGGGGGGGACTATGGCTACACCTTC. V is TRBV20-1 and J is TRBJ1-2; 9 nucleotides agree with TRBD1. The CDR3 spans 13 residues. J was trimmed by 3 bases and V by 6 bases; bases with no gene match: 5. The germline V gene has CDR1 DFQATT and CDR2 SNEGSKA (reference sequence).

In its sample, this clonotype was seen many times. The chain joins TRBV20-1 to TRBJ2-5; possible D gene TRBD2, 6 bases. The germline gives CDR1 DFQATT, CDR2 SNEGSKA (reference sequence). The CDR3 spans 15 residues. V lost 4 bases, J lost 5 bases, and 20 bases lay in between. This CDR3 reads CSAITLGGDWETQYF. The CDR3 coding sequence is TGCAGTGCTATCACCCTCGGCGGGGATTGGGAGACCCAGTACTTC.

This clonotype was found many times. The rearrangement uses TRBV7-8 and TRBJ2-5; D might be TRBD2 (6 bases). There are 17 residues in the CDR3. V was shortened by 6 bases and J by 0 bases, with 20 bases between the two germline ends. The V gene's germline CDR1 is SGHVS and CDR2 FQNEAQ. The CDR3 DNA sequence: TGTGCCAGCAGTTCCTTCGGGGGACTGGGGAACCAAGAGACCCAGTACTTC. Translating it yields CASSSFGGLGNQETQYF.